This TCR beta chain was profiled in a study of T cell responses to AZD1222 COVID-19 vaccine. Study-wide results and limits: Spike-specific TCR breadth and depth grew following two AZD1222 doses. Donors, mostly white British, included more females; clonal diversity was possibly underestimated. Spike-spanning, vaccine-associated CD4 TCRs were dominant at 160-218 and 743-854.

V dropped 5 bases and J dropped 9; count of bases not matched to a gene: 4. Germline V gene lookup returns CDR1 SGHTA and CDR2 FQGNSA. CDR3 length: 12 residues. Profiling relied on immunoSEQ multiplex PCR, and the TCRdb table lists in-frame clones only, not all of them. The sample consists of 150,000 or so clones, over 75% of them appearing once. This clone was seen only once. Antigen: not known. This TCR was recovered from an adult in good health. The chain links TRBV7-2 to TRBJ2-1, with 7 bases aligning to TRBD1. The source material was peripheral blood, sampled on day 0 of AZD1222 vaccination. CDR3: CTSSETGREQFF. CDR3 bases: TGTACCAGCAGCGAGACAGGGCGTGAGCAGTTCTTC.